Presented here are 6 T cell receptor beta chains from one specimen sequenced in a study of identifying expanded T cells in peripheral blood. The protocol was immunoSEQ multiplex PCR, while the TCRdb copy is restricted to in-frame clones and leaves out a portion. Here the sample spans tens of thousands of clones, 70% to 90% being singletons. Specimen: blood. Source of these receptors: a person between 18 and 75 years old in good health.

The chain uses TRBV7-9 and TRBJ1-5, with TRBD1 as a possible D gene (5 bases). The V and J ends lost 3 bases and 7 bases respectively, with 13 bases between them. CDR3 length: 14 amino acids. The germline V gene encodes CDR1 SEHNR and CDR2 FQNEAQ (reference sequence). The CDR3 is CASSLGQGDQPQHF. CDR3 nucleotide sequence: TGTGCCAGCAGCTTGGGGCAGGGTGACCAGCCCCAGCATTTT.

The V call is TRBV6-1, the J call TRBJ2-7; D remains unclear. This CDR3 has 15 amino acids. Trimming left V 3 bases short and J 0 bases short, with 12 bases between. Germline values: CDR1 MNHNS, CDR2 SASEGT. For the CDR3, the DNA is TGTGCCAGCAGTGAGAGGCAGGTGGCCTCCTACGAGCAGTACTTC. Protein sequence: CASSERQVASYEQYF.

The rearrangement joins TRBV18 to TRBJ2-7; D is ambiguous. V was cut by 1 base and J by 6 bases, with 7 bases left in between. The V gene's germline CDR1 is KGHSH and CDR2 LQKENI. The CDR3 runs to 12 residues. This chain's CDR3 is CASSPLSTEQYF. The CDR3 region has the DNA TGTGCCAGCTCACCACTATCAACCGAGCAGTACTTC.

The genes are TRBV9 and TRBJ2-1, with a weak D call TRBD2 (5 bases). Per the germline V gene, CDR1 is SGDLS and CDR2 is YYNGEE. This CDR3 has 17 residues. V was pared by 4 bases and J by 0 bases, with 17 bases between. The CDR3, as DNA: TGTGCCAGCAGCCCCTCGTCGCGAGCGGTCTCCTACAATGAGCAGTTCTTC. Translating gives CASSPSSRAVSYNEQFF.

The rearrangement links TRBV4-3 to TRBJ1-5, with 9 bases aligning to TRBD1. CDR1 LGHNA and CDR2 YSLEER come from the germline V gene. V gave up 3 bases and J gave up 4 bases; unmatched junction bases: 7. This CDR3 is 16 amino acids long. CDR3 nucleotides: TGCGCCAGCAGCCAGAGCTACAGGGGGCGGAATCAGCCCCAGCATTTT. Protein product: CASSQSYRGRNQPQHF.

The chain links TRBV29-1 to TRBJ2-1, with TRBD2 matching over 10 bases. In germline, CDR1 is SQVTM, CDR2 ANQGSEA. The CDR3 extends over 13 amino acids. V lost 7 bases, J lost 10 bases, and 10 bases stayed unmatched. The CDR3, as DNA: TGCAGCGCCTCCCCAGCGGGGGGGCGAGAGCAGTTCTTC. Translating gives CSASPAGGREQFF.